This is a list of T cell receptor beta chains from one sample in a study of blood T cell repertoires in COVID-19. The repertoire was sequenced with immunoSEQ multiplex PCR; TCRdb's copy has only in-frame clones and lacks some. This table has 200,000 to 250,000 clones, 84% appearing once. Material for sequencing was PBMCs or T cells enriched from blood (not recorded which). The receptors shown here come from a woman aged 40 to 49 who had recovered from COVID-19. The CDR3 runs from the conserved cysteine through the conserved F or W. Fields, in order: V gene, J gene, clone size, D gene, CDR3 protein, CDR3 DNA. The D gene is left open where the match is weak. Only part of the rows carry a size: once, few, many, or a class if the clone is expanded.

V gene: TRBV24-1
J gene: TRBJ2-7
clone size: .
D gene: .
CDR3 protein: CATSDPTEGSYEQYF
CDR3 DNA: TGTGCCACCAGTGATCCAACGGAGGGATCCTACGAGCAGTACTTC

V gene: TRBV18
J gene: TRBJ1-4
clone size: .
D gene: .
CDR3 protein: CASSPQGDEKLFF
CDR3 DNA: TGTGCCAGCTCACCACAGGGGGATGAAAAACTGTTTTTT

V gene: TRBV7-9
J gene: TRBJ2-2
clone size: .
D gene: .
CDR3 protein: CASSLVWPGELFF
CDR3 DNA: TGTGCCAGCAGCTTAGTCTGGCCCGGGGAGCTGTTTTTT

V gene: TRBV11-1
J gene: TRBJ1-1
clone size: .
D gene: .
CDR3 protein: CASSLQGNTEAFF
CDR3 DNA: TGTGCCAGCAGCTTACAGGGGAACACTGAAGCTTTCTTT

V gene: TRBV27
J gene: TRBJ2-1
clone size: .
D gene: .
CDR3 protein: CASSLSRGPYNEQFF
CDR3 DNA: TGTGCCAGCAGTTTATCCAGGGGCCCCTACAATGAGCAGTTCTTC

V gene: TRBV7-2
J gene: TRBJ2-7
clone size: .
D gene: TRBD2
CDR3 protein: CASSRSSGSTYEQYF
CDR3 DNA: TGTGCCAGCAGCAGATCTAGCGGGAGCACGTACGAGCAGTACTTC

V gene: TRBV18
J gene: TRBJ2-3
clone size: once
D gene: TRBD2
CDR3 protein: CASSPGGATDTQYF
CDR3 DNA: TGTGCCAGCTCACCCGGGGGGGCCACAGATACGCAGTATTTT

V gene: TRBV27
J gene: TRBJ1-1
clone size: .
D gene: TRBD1
CDR3 protein: CASRLNRGQDTEAFF
CDR3 DNA: TGTGCCAGCAGACTAAACAGGGGTCAGGACACTGAAGCTTTCTTT

V gene: TRBV28
J gene: TRBJ2-3
clone size: .
D gene: .
CDR3 protein: CASSSHGGQPTDTQYF
CDR3 DNA: TGTGCCAGCAGTTCACATGGTGGGCAACCCACAGATACGCAGTATTTT

V gene: TRBV19
J gene: TRBJ2-4
clone size: .
D gene: .
CDR3 protein: CASSITRSSKNIQYF
CDR3 DNA: TGTGCCAGTAGTATAACTAGATCATCGAAAAACATTCAGTACTTC

V gene: TRBV7-6
J gene: TRBJ2-3
clone size: .
D gene: TRBD2
CDR3 protein: CASSLSHPDRAGGPEDTQYF
CDR3 DNA: TGTGCCAGCAGCTTAAGCCATCCTGATAGAGCGGGAGGGCCCGAAGATACGCAGTATTTT

V gene: TRBV18
J gene: TRBJ1-4
clone size: .
D gene: .
CDR3 protein: CASSPRQVRSGSNEKLFF
CDR3 DNA: TGTGCCAGCTCACCTAGACAGGTCCGTTCTGGCAGTAATGAAAAACTGTTTTTT

V gene: TRBV6-5
J gene: TRBJ2-7
clone size: .
D gene: TRBD2
CDR3 protein: CASKRAGASYEQYF
CDR3 DNA: TGTGCCAGCAAAAGAGCGGGGGCCTCCTACGAGCAGTACTTC

V gene: TRBV27
J gene: TRBJ1-1
clone size: .
D gene: .
CDR3 protein: CASSPQAGRNTEAFF
CDR3 DNA: TGTGCCAGCAGTCCCCAGGCAGGGCGAAACACTGAAGCTTTCTTT

V gene: TRBV5-4
J gene: TRBJ2-7
clone size: .
D gene: .
CDR3 protein: CASSVDGPEQYF
CDR3 DNA: TGTGCCAGCAGTGTGGATGGGCCCGAGCAGTACTTC

V gene: TRBV6-5
J gene: TRBJ2-1
clone size: once
D gene: TRBD2
CDR3 protein: CASSRLAAGNEQFF
CDR3 DNA: TGTGCCAGCAGCAGACTAGCGGCTGGTAATGAGCAGTTCTTC

V gene: TRBV5-4
J gene: TRBJ1-1
clone size: .
D gene: .
CDR3 protein: CASSFAGLNTEAFF
CDR3 DNA: TGTGCCAGCAGCTTTGCAGGTTTGAACACTGAAGCTTTCTTT

V gene: TRBV6-1
J gene: TRBJ1-5
clone size: .
D gene: .
CDR3 protein: CASNQAGRNQPQHF
CDR3 DNA: TGTGCCAGCAATCAAGCAGGGAGGAATCAGCCCCAGCATTTT

V gene: TRBV28
J gene: TRBJ2-3
clone size: .
D gene: TRBD1
CDR3 protein: CASSPPRGQGDTQYF
CDR3 DNA: TGTGCCAGCAGTCCCCCCAGGGGGCAAGGAGATACGCAGTATTTT

V gene: TRBV2
J gene: TRBJ2-1
clone size: .
D gene: TRBD2
CDR3 protein: CASSGGGRATNEQFF
CDR3 DNA: TGTGCCAGCAGTGGGGGCGGGAGGGCCACGAATGAGCAGTTCTTC

V gene: TRBV7-2
J gene: TRBJ1-3
clone size: .
D gene: .
CDR3 protein: CASSPSGRSGNTIYF
CDR3 DNA: TGTGCCAGCAGCCCGTCAGGGCGCTCTGGAAACACCATATATTTT

V gene: TRBV27
J gene: TRBJ1-2
clone size: .
D gene: .
CDR3 protein: CASSYGDSSGYTF
CDR3 DNA: TGTGCCAGCAGTTATGGCGACAGTAGTGGCTACACCTTC

V gene: TRBV15
J gene: TRBJ1-5
clone size: .
D gene: .
CDR3 protein: CATREGEEVHQPQHF
CDR3 DNA: TGTGCCACCAGAGAAGGGGAGGAGGTCCATCAGCCCCAGCATTTT

V gene: TRBV7-8
J gene: TRBJ2-5
clone size: .
D gene: TRBD1
CDR3 protein: CASSLVRGRETQYF
CDR3 DNA: TGTGCCAGCAGCCTAGTTAGGGGGCGTGAGACCCAGTACTTC

V gene: TRBV4-1
J gene: TRBJ2-3
clone size: .
D gene: TRBD2
CDR3 protein: CASSPSGRAMTDTQYF
CDR3 DNA: TGCGCCAGCAGTCCTAGCGGGAGGGCCATGACAGATACGCAGTATTTT

V gene: TRBV4-2
J gene: TRBJ1-6
clone size: once
D gene: TRBD1
CDR3 protein: CASSQGTGEANSPLHF
CDR3 DNA: TGTGCCAGCAGCCAGGGGACAGGGGAGGCAAATTCACCCCTCCACTTT

V gene: TRBV29-1
J gene: TRBJ1-1
clone size: once
D gene: .
CDR3 protein: CSVGVREAFF
CDR3 DNA: TGCAGCGTTGGTGTCCGTGAAGCTTTCTTT

V gene: TRBV9
J gene: TRBJ1-1
clone size: .
D gene: TRBD1
CDR3 protein: CASSVAGTGEAFF
CDR3 DNA: TGTGCCAGCAGCGTAGCCGGGACAGGGGAGGCTTTCTTT

V gene: TRBV28
J gene: TRBJ1-3
clone size: .
D gene: TRBD1
CDR3 protein: CASSSDRAGNTIYF
CDR3 DNA: TGTGCCAGCAGTTCCGACAGGGCTGGAAACACCATATATTTT

V gene: TRBV7-2
J gene: TRBJ2-2
clone size: .
D gene: .
CDR3 protein: CASSLSSSARGGELFF
CDR3 DNA: TGTGCCAGCAGCTTAAGTTCCTCTGCTAGGGGCGGGGAGCTGTTTTTT

V gene: TRBV11-3
J gene: TRBJ2-5
clone size: .
D gene: TRBD1
CDR3 protein: CASSLGTGVEETQYF
CDR3 DNA: TGTGCCAGCAGCTTAGGGACAGGGGTTGAAGAGACCCAGTACTTC

V gene: TRBV6-5
J gene: TRBJ1-1
clone size: .
D gene: .
CDR3 protein: CASNPQGNTEAFF
CDR3 DNA: TGTGCCAGCAATCCCCAGGGTAACACTGAAGCTTTCTTT

V gene: TRBV5-6
J gene: TRBJ2-1
clone size: .
D gene: TRBD1
CDR3 protein: CASSLDRGRSEQFF
CDR3 DNA: TGTGCCAGCAGCCTGGACAGGGGGAGAAGTGAGCAGTTCTTC

V gene: TRBV14
J gene: TRBJ1-6
clone size: .
D gene: .
CDR3 protein: CASSQRSSYNSPLHF
CDR3 DNA: TGTGCCAGCAGCCAACGGAGCTCCTATAATTCACCCCTCCACTTT

V gene: TRBV12-3/TRBV12-4
J gene: TRBJ1-2
clone size: few
D gene: TRBD1
CDR3 protein: CASSTRDSGYTF
CDR3 DNA: TGTGCCAGCAGTACCCGGGACAGTGGCTACACCTTC

V gene: TRBV21-1
J gene: TRBJ2-5
clone size: few
D gene: .
CDR3 protein: CASTRTEETQYF
CDR3 DNA: TGTGCCAGCACCCGGACAGAAGAGACCCAGTACTTC

V gene: TRBV11-2
J gene: TRBJ2-5
clone size: few
D gene: TRBD1
CDR3 protein: CASTYRGLGETQYF
CDR3 DNA: TGTGCCAGCACCTACAGGGGGCTTGGAGAGACCCAGTACTTC

V gene: TRBV5-1
J gene: TRBJ2-7
clone size: .
D gene: TRBD1
CDR3 protein: CASSETGGVFDEQYF
CDR3 DNA: TGCGCCAGCAGCGAGACAGGGGGAGTTTTCGACGAGCAGTACTTC

V gene: TRBV5-1
J gene: TRBJ2-1
clone size: few
D gene: TRBD2
CDR3 protein: CASRYLADSYNEQFF
CDR3 DNA: TGCGCCAGCAGGTATCTAGCGGACTCCTACAATGAGCAGTTCTTC

V gene: TRBV25-1
J gene: TRBJ1-2
clone size: once
D gene: .
CDR3 protein: CASSERGSQRGYTF
CDR3 DNA: TGTGCCAGCAGTGAACGAGGCAGTCAAAGGGGCTACACCTTC

V gene: TRBV18
J gene: TRBJ2-1
clone size: .
D gene: .
CDR3 protein: CASSPSRERSWFF
CDR3 DNA: TGTGCCAGCTCACCATCCAGGGAAAGGTCATGGTTCTTC

V gene: TRBV30
J gene: TRBJ1-4
clone size: .
D gene: .
CDR3 protein: CAWSPGLLNEKLFF
CDR3 DNA: TGTGCCTGGAGTCCGGGGTTGCTCAATGAAAAACTGTTTTTT

V gene: TRBV9
J gene: TRBJ1-2
clone size: .
D gene: TRBD1
CDR3 protein: CASSVAPTGFGYTF
CDR3 DNA: TGTGCCAGCAGCGTAGCCCCGACAGGGTTCGGCTACACCTTC

V gene: TRBV9
J gene: TRBJ2-7
clone size: few
D gene: .
CDR3 protein: CASSVGPTDSYEQYF
CDR3 DNA: TGTGCCAGCAGCGTAGGCCCAACCGACAGCTACGAGCAGTACTTC

V gene: TRBV7-9
J gene: TRBJ1-1
clone size: .
D gene: .
CDR3 protein: CASSARQEAFF
CDR3 DNA: TGTGCCAGCAGCGCCCGACAGGAAGCTTTCTTT

V gene: TRBV7-8
J gene: TRBJ2-2
clone size: few
D gene: .
CDR3 protein: CASSLLVASNTGELFF
CDR3 DNA: TGTGCCAGCAGCTTGCTAGTGGCGTCGAACACCGGGGAGCTGTTTTTT

V gene: TRBV28
J gene: TRBJ2-2
clone size: few
D gene: TRBD2
CDR3 protein: CASSLLAGGPTGELFF
CDR3 DNA: TGTGCCAGCAGCCTTCTAGCGGGAGGGCCCACCGGGGAGCTGTTTTTT

V gene: TRBV2
J gene: TRBJ1-3
clone size: .
D gene: .
CDR3 protein: CASSVSGSGNTIYF
CDR3 DNA: TGTGCCAGCAGTGTCTCGGGGTCAGGAAACACCATATATTTT